The 32 T cell receptor beta chains presented below share a single source sample, sequenced in a study of blood T cell repertoires in COVID-19. Clones were sequenced by immunoSEQ multiplex PCR, and TCRdb holds only the in-frame ones, with some missing. The repertoire includes approximately 84,000 clones, around 78% of them detected once, and over 10% sits in the top ten. What was sequenced was peripheral blood. The source is a human donor in a cohort sampled during active COVID-19.

This chain connects TRBV7-9 to TRBJ1-4; possible D gene TRBD1, 6 bases. The V gene's germline CDR1 is SEHNR and CDR2 FQNEAQ (reference sequence). Trimming pared 3 bases from V and 7 bases from J, leaving 24 bases between. The CDR3 consists of 18 residues. CDR3 residues: CASSLWGGDGTFGEKLFF. Here the CDR3 DNA reads TGTGCCAGCAGCTTGTGGGGGGGTGATGGGACATTCGGTGAAAAACTGTTTTTT.

This sequence joins TRBV10-3 and TRBJ2-3, with 10 bases identical to TRBD1. V was clipped by 0 bases and J by 0 bases; unmatched bases: 3. Germline CDR1 and CDR2: ENHRY and SYGVKD. The CDR3 extends over 17 amino acids. The CDR3 nucleotides are TGTGCCATCAGTGAGTCCGACAGGGGGCGAAGCACAGATACGCAGTATTTT. Translation: CAISESDRGRSTDTQYF.

DNA of the CDR3: TGTGCCAGCAGCTTTGGACAGGGGGTTCAGCCCCAGCATTTT. As protein: CASSFGQGVQPQHF. This rearrangement joins TRBV3-1 (or the pseudogene TRBV3-2) to TRBJ1-5; 10 positions match TRBD1. Germline lookup yields CDR1 LGHDT and CDR2 YNNKEL (reference sequence). The CDR3 totals 14 residues. J lost 6 bases, V lost 5 bases, and 4 bases had no gene match.

CDR3 nucleotide sequence: TGTGCCTGCTGGGACAGGGTGTTGAGCGAGCAGTACTTC. It codes for CACWDRVLSEQYF. J is TRBJ2-7 and V is TRBV27, with TRBD1 matching 9 bases. The CDR3 loop spans 13 amino acids. The germline V gene encodes CDR1 MNHEY and CDR2 SMNVEV (reference sequence). Unmatched junction bases numbered 11, after V lost 11 bases and J lost 6 bases.

The chain couples TRBV11-2 to TRBJ2-7; 7 nucleotides match TRBD1. This CDR3 has 13 amino acids. Germline CDR1 is SGHAT and CDR2 is FQNNGV. The V and J ends lost 5 bases and 8 bases, in that order; junction bases with no gene match: 9. The CDR3: CASSQTWDRQQYF. In DNA form, the CDR3 reads TGTGCCAGCAGCCAAACATGGGACAGACAGCAGTACTTC.

This clone came up once. This sequence joins TRBV12-3 or TRBV12-4 and TRBJ2-7, with D possibly being TRBD1 (6 bases). The CDR3 consists of 13 residues. The V and J ends lost 8 bases and 2 bases respectively, with 13 bases between them. The CDR3 reads CASHSTGTYEQYF. As DNA, the CDR3 is TGTGCCAGCCACAGTACAGGGACCTACGAGCAGTACTTC.

The V gene is TRBV6-5, the J gene TRBJ1-4, with TRBD1 matching over 8 bases. The CDR3 spans 15 residues. J was trimmed by 7 bases and V by 6 bases; bases with no gene match: 10. The V gene's germline CDR1 is MNHEY and CDR2 SVGAGI. This CDR3 is CASSPSGQGSEKLFF. The CDR3 region has the DNA TGTGCCAGCAGCCCCTCCGGACAGGGAAGTGAAAAACTGTTTTTT.

The chain uses TRBV7-8 and TRBJ1-4, with TRBD1 identical over 10 bases. Germline CDR1 SGHVS, CDR2 FQNEAQ. Germline trimming cut 3 bases from V and 6 bases from J; bases unmatched to any gene: 4. The CDR3 length is 15 residues. In nucleotides, the CDR3 is TGTGCCAGCAGCTTCGCCGGGACAGGGGATGAAAAACTGTTTTTT. Protein: CASSFAGTGDEKLFF.

This chain uses TRBV7-2 with TRBJ2-5; 8 bases fit TRBD1. CDR1 is SGHTA and CDR2 is FQGNSA in the germline V gene. Trimming cost V 2 bases and J 5 bases; bases outside gene matches: 10. CDR3 length: 16 amino acids. The CDR3 sequence is CASSLSSANRGETQYF. As DNA, the CDR3 is TGTGCCAGCAGCTTATCAAGCGCTAACAGGGGGGAGACCCAGTACTTC.

The V gene is TRBV3-1 (or the pseudogene TRBV3-2), the J gene TRBJ2-7; D may be TRBD1 (6 bases). Germline V CDR1 and CDR2: LGHDT, YNNKEL (reference sequence). This CDR3 is built from 15 residues. V was pared by 2 bases and J by 5 bases, with 16 bases between. This CDR3 is CASSQTLDRPNEQYF. In DNA, the CDR3 is TGTGCCAGCAGCCAAACCCTTGACAGGCCCAACGAGCAGTACTTC.

V usage is TRBV18 and J usage is TRBJ2-3; possibly TRBD2 for D (7 bases). V was cut by 4 bases and J by 1 base, with 15 bases left in between. Germline CDR1 KGHSH, CDR2 LQKENI. The CDR3 has 16 residues. In DNA, the CDR3 is TGTGCCAGCTCACTACAAAGGGGGGGTGGCACAGATACGCAGTATTTT. Protein: CASSLQRGGGTDTQYF.

The rearrangement links TRBV2 to TRBJ2-2, with D perhaps matching TRBD1 (5 bases). Germline V gene sequence: CDR1 SNHLY, CDR2 FYNNEI. V was shortened by 8 bases and J by 2 bases, with 9 bases between the two germline ends. This CDR3 is built from 13 residues. CDR3: CASGQGNTGELFF. CDR3 in DNA: TGTGCCAGCGGGCAGGGAAACACCGGGGAGCTGTTTTTT.

This clone was detected only once. The CDR3 DNA reads as TGTGCCAGCAGCCCGTCACTAGGATTGGAGACCCAGTACTTC. This sequence encodes CASSPSLGLETQYF. The chain is built from TRBV3-1 (or the pseudogene TRBV3-2) and TRBJ2-5; D is perhaps TRBD2 (5 bases). The germline gives CDR1 LGHDT, CDR2 YNNKEL (reference sequence). The CDR3 spans 14 residues. V was clipped by 4 bases and J by 5 bases, with 14 bases between them.

The genes are TRBV7-2 and TRBJ2-1; the match to TRBD1 covers 8 bases. The V and J ends lost 1 base and 4 bases, in that order; junction bases with no gene match: 6. The CDR3 contains 16 residues. From germline, CDR1 is SGHTA and CDR2 FQGNSA. This chain's CDR3 is CASSLVGTGRYNEQFF. CDR3 nucleotide sequence: TGTGCCAGCAGCTTAGTGGGGACAGGAAGATACAATGAGCAGTTCTTC.

The chain has TRBV7-2 and TRBJ2-3; 7 nucleotides align to TRBD1. J lost 6 bases, V lost 5 bases, and 8 bases had no gene match. The germline gives CDR1 SGHTA, CDR2 FQGNSA. The CDR3 loop spans 14 amino acids. The CDR3 nucleotides are TGTGCCAGCAGCCCGACAGGGCGACGGGATACGCAGTATTTT. Translating gives CASSPTGRRDTQYF. Full variable domain (missing parts from reference TRBV7-2 and TRBJ2-3): GAGVSQSPSNKVTEKGKDVELRCDPISGHTALYWYRQSLGQGLEFLIYFQGNSAPDKSGLPSDRFSAERTGGSVSTLTIQRTQQEDSAVYLCASSPTGRRDTQYFGPGTRLTVL.

V and J are TRBV30 and TRBJ1-2, with 9 bases matching TRBD1. V trimming: 2 bases; J trimming: 7 bases; junction bases outside the gene matches: 5. Germline loops: CDR1 GTSNPN, CDR2 SVGIG (reference sequence). The CDR3 extends over 13 amino acids. For the CDR3, the DNA is TGTGCCTGGAGTACACAGGGGGCGGTTGGCTACACCTTC. Encoded protein: CAWSTQGAVGYTF.

This chain links TRBV27 with TRBJ1-4; 7 nucleotides align to TRBD1. The V gene end was trimmed by 5 bases and the J gene end by 5 bases; junction bases not matched to a gene: 8. Looked up from germline, CDR1 is MNHEY and CDR2 is SMNVEV (reference sequence). This CDR3 comprises 15 residues. CDR3 in DNA: TGTGCCAGCAGTCCGCGGACAGGTGGGAATGAAAAACTGTTTTTT. The encoded protein is CASSPRTGGNEKLFF.

The chain has TRBV2 and TRBJ1-5; tentative D call: TRBD1 (6 bases). Germline CDR1 and CDR2: SNHLY and FYNNEI. CDR3 length: 14 residues. Trimming pared 6 bases from V and 5 bases from J, leaving 14 bases between. The DNA of the CDR3 is TGTGCCAGCAGAGTTACAGGGCTTGATCAGCCCCAGCATTTT. Amino acids: CASRVTGLDQPQHF.

The V gene is TRBV28, the J gene TRBJ1-3, with a possible D match to TRBD1 (5 bases). CDR3 size: 16 residues. Germline CDR1 MDHEN, CDR2 SYDVKM. Trimming took off 5 bases at V and 4 bases at J, with 18 bases between the two ends. CDR3 bases: TGTGCCAGCAGTCCTCTCACAGGCCTCTCCGGAAACACCATATATTTT. It specifies CASSPLTGLSGNTIYF.

The chain couples TRBV2 to TRBJ1-3, with a possible D match to TRBD1 (5 bases). Germline loops: CDR1 SNHLY, CDR2 FYNNEI. V lost 4 bases to trimming and J lost 0 bases, with 10 bases between them. The CDR3 covers 15 residues. CDR3 sequence (DNA): TGTGCCAGCAGTGTAGACAGAAGCTCTGGAAACACCATATATTTT. Amino acids: CASSVDRSSGNTIYF.

This clone was picked up a small number of times. J is TRBJ2-2 and V is TRBV5-1; the D gene is possibly TRBD1 (5 bases). Between the trimmed V and J ends, which lost 2 bases and 6 bases, there was a span of 11 bases. This CDR3 comprises 14 residues. Germline CDR1 SGHRS, CDR2 YFSETQ. The CDR3, as DNA: TGCGCCAGCAGCTTAAACCCAGGGCCCGGGGAGCTGTTTTTT. Translating it yields CASSLNPGPGELFF.

The chain couples TRBV6-6 to TRBJ2-7, with D unclear. This CDR3 has 15 amino acids. The ends were cut back, 3 bases at V and 3 bases at J, with 15 bases in the middle. Germline CDR1 is MNHNY and CDR2 is SVGAGI (reference sequence). CDR3: CASSYSPTVSYEQYF. CDR3 coding DNA: TGTGCCAGCAGTTATTCCCCGACTGTAAGCTACGAGCAGTACTTC.

The rearrangement joins TRBV4-1 to TRBJ1-1; TRBD1 agrees at 7 bases. V shed 5 bases and J 1 base; nucleotides not matched to a gene: 7. This CDR3 spans 15 amino acids. The germline V gene encodes CDR1 MGHRA and CDR2 YSYEKL. The CDR3 nucleotides read TGCGCCAGCAGCAAGAACAGGGGTGGGAACACTGAAGCTTTCTTT. Amino acids: CASSKNRGGNTEAFF.

This chain uses TRBV3-1 (or the pseudogene TRBV3-2) with TRBJ2-4; no definite D call. V lost 0 bases and J 7 bases, leaving 10 bases between the germline ends. Per germline, CDR1 LGHDT and CDR2 YNNKEL (reference sequence). This CDR3 has 14 amino acids. This chain's CDR3 is CASSQDSSENIQYF. In DNA, the CDR3 is TGTGCCAGCAGCCAAGATAGTTCTGAGAACATTCAGTACTTC.

J is TRBJ2-1 and V is TRBV11-3; 7 nucleotides line up with TRBD2. In germline, CDR1 is SGHNT, CDR2 YENEEA. The J segment lost 2 bases and the V segment lost 3 bases, leaving 10 bases of the junction unmatched. The CDR3 is 17 amino acids. CDR3 nucleotides: TGTGCCAGCAGCTTGCAGGGAGGGGAAGTCCCCTACAATGAGCAGTTCTTC. Amino acid sequence: CASSLQGGEVPYNEQFF.

V is TRBV29-1 and J is TRBJ1-1; 7 bases align to TRBD1. The CDR3 sequence is 14 residues long. With V trimmed by 4 bases and J by 4 bases, 9 bases remained unmatched. Germline loops: CDR1 SQVTM, CDR2 ANQGSEA. CDR3 DNA sequence: TGCAGCGTTGGAAAACAGGGGATTTTCACTGAAGCTTTCTTT. The encoded protein is CSVGKQGIFTEAFF.

V is TRBV9 and J is TRBJ2-7, with 11 bases aligning to TRBD2. The junction had 8 bases not matched to a gene; V was cut back by 3 bases and J by 6 bases. Germline V gives CDR1 SGDLS, CDR2 YYNGEE. CDR3 length equals 15 residues. The DNA for the CDR3 is TGTGCCAGCAGCGGGGGGACTAGCGGTGTTCGCGAGCAGTACTTC. It codes for CASSGGTSGVREQYF.

The rearrangement links TRBV9 to TRBJ2-1, with TRBD1 identical over 7 bases. CDR3 length equals 16 residues. CDR1 is SGDLS, CDR2 YYNGEE, per germline. After removal of 0 bases from V and 4 bases from J, the junction contained 7 bases not matched to a gene. As DNA, the CDR3 is TGTGCCAGCAGCGTAGCTTCCGGGACAGATTACAATGAGCAGTTCTTC. This encodes CASSVASGTDYNEQFF.

J is TRBJ2-2 and V is TRBV29-1, with a tentative D call TRBD1 (6 bases). V shed 5 bases and J shed 7 bases, with 17 bases lying between them. There are 14 residues in the CDR3. CDR1 is SQVTM and CDR2 is ANQGSEA in the germline V gene. CDR3 DNA: TGCAGCGTTTTACAGGGCCTCGGCGGCGGGGAGCTGTTTTTT. This sequence encodes CSVLQGLGGGELFF.

The V gene is TRBV28, the J gene TRBJ1-4; 10 bases map to TRBD1. Germline loops: CDR1 MDHEN, CDR2 SYDVKM. The CDR3 length is 16 residues. The J segment lost 6 bases and the V segment lost 6 bases, leaving 10 bases of the junction unmatched. The CDR3 loop reads CASRLIPGTGDEKLFF. CDR3 nucleotide sequence: TGTGCCAGCAGATTAATTCCCGGGACAGGGGATGAAAAACTGTTTTTT.

The chain links TRBV6-5 to TRBJ2-7; TRBD1 agrees at 8 bases. Germline V lookup: CDR1 MNHEY, CDR2 SVGAGI. The CDR3 extends over 13 amino acids. V lost 6 bases and J lost 6; bases outside the gene matches: 7. CDR3 nucleotide sequence: TGTGCCAGCAGCGACAGGGGATCCGGCGAGCAGTACTTC. Protein: CASSDRGSGEQYF.

J is TRBJ2-7 and V is TRBV5-1; D is unclear. The V gene's germline CDR1 is SGHRS and CDR2 YFSETQ. V lost 1 base and J lost 3, with 8 bases in between. This CDR3 is built from 13 residues. The CDR3 DNA follows: TGCGCCAGCAGCTTGATACAGAGCTACGAGCAGTACTTC. Protein: CASSLIQSYEQYF.